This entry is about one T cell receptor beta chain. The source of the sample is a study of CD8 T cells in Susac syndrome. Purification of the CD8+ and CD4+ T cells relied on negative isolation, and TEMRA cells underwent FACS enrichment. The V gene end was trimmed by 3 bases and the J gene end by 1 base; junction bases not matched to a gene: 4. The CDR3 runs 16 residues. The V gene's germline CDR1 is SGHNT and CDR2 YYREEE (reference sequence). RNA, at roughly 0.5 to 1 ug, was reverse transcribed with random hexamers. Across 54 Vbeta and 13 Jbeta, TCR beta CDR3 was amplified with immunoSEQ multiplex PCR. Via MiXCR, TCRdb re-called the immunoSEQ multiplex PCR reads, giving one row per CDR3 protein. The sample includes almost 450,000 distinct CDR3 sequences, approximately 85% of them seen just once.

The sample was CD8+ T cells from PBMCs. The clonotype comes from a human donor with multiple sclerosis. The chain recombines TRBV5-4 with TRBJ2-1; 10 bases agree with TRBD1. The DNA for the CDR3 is TGTGCCAGCAGCTCCGGGACAGGGGCTTCCTACAATGAGCAGTTCTTC. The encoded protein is CASSSGTGASYNEQFF.